This TCR beta chain was recorded in a study of T cell repertoires in cytomegalovirus infection. Study-wide background: Indications of both CMV infection and matching HLA type were provided by public TCR beta signatures.

TCRdb processed the reads anew with MiXCR; each CDR3 protein has one entry. The sample carries some 350,000 distinct CDR3 sequences, 25% to 30% recorded once. This clonotype was counted ten times or more. Its target is unknown. CDR1 SGHVS and CDR2 FQNEAQ come from the germline V gene. This CDR3 spans 16 amino acids. V lost 3 bases to trimming and J lost 0 bases; unmatched junction nucleotides: 5. The gene calls are TRBV7-8 and TRBJ2-3, with 8 bases matching TRBD2. This receptor was taken from a human donor in good health (CMV status not recorded). Some clones in this sample may be carry-over from other donors' samples. This specimen was cultured PBMCs, taken from culture after CMV antigen stimulation. The CDR3 DNA is TGTGCCAGCAGCTTGGTGGCGGGAGGAAGCACAGATACGCAGTATTTT. The encoded protein is CASSLVAGGSTDTQYF.